This TCR beta chain was sequenced during a study of cytomegalovirus exposure and HLA in healthy donors. Worth noting for this clone: What it binds is unknown.

This CDR3 is 14 amino acids long. The germline V and J ends were trimmed by 0 bases and 5 bases, with 11 bases remaining between them. Per the germline V gene, CDR1 is SGHRS and CDR2 is YFSETQ. Study results and caveats: Segments of the TCR beta V type were, in most cases, productive about 87% or about 30% of the time in an earlier analysis.

The PCR was carried out with 60 Vbeta primers and 13 Jbeta primers. Measured with immunoSEQ multiplex PCR; TCRdb has only the in-frame clones, and not every one. The repertoire holds about 89,000 clones, with 85% as singletons. Sequenced: PBMCs. V usage is TRBV5-1 and J usage is TRBJ1-2; possible D gene TRBD1, 6 bases. The source of this sequence is a man aged 35-49 years in good health and CMV-seropositive. CDR3 sequence: CASSLGTAKYGYTF. CDR3 bases: TGCGCCAGCAGCTTGGGGACAGCGAAGTATGGCTACACCTTC.